Below are 8 T cell receptor beta chains sequenced from a single sample in a study of cytomegalovirus exposure and HLA in healthy donors. Primers for the PCR totalled 60 Vbeta and 13 Jbeta. TCRdb keeps only in-frame clones here, not all; method: immunoSEQ multiplex PCR. This table holds approximately 150,000 clones, around 72% found once. The sequenced sample consisted of PBMCs. The receptors stem from a woman between 40 and 55 years old in good health and CMV-seropositive.

This chain connects TRBV9 to TRBJ2-3; D possibly corresponds to TRBD2 (6 bases). This CDR3 contains 16 residues. V lost 0 bases and J lost 1, with 12 bases in between. Per the germline V gene, CDR1 is SGDLS and CDR2 is YYNGEE. Here the CDR3 reads CASSVVEGQGTDTQYF. The DNA of the CDR3 is TGTGCCAGCAGCGTAGTGGAGGGGCAGGGCACAGATACGCAGTATTTT.

This rearrangement joins TRBV7-2 to TRBJ1-5; no reliable D call. Germline V gene sequence: CDR1 SGHTA, CDR2 FQGNSA. The V end was cut by 6 bases, the J end by 2 bases, with 11 bases between. The CDR3 length is 14 residues. The CDR3 reads CASSFLGGNQPQHF. The DNA of the CDR3 is TGTGCCAGCAGTTTCCTCGGAGGCAATCAGCCCCAGCATTTT.

This chain uses TRBV14 with TRBJ1-4, with D tentatively TRBD1 (5 bases). Germline V CDR1 and CDR2: SGHDN, FVKESK. This CDR3 region has 15 residues. V lost 4 bases and J 5 bases, leaving 14 bases between the germline ends. In DNA, the CDR3 is TGTGCCAGCAGCCCCCTAGGGGCTGCAAATGAAAAACTGTTTTTT. Encoded protein: CASSPLGAANEKLFF.

Notes on this clone: An end of the junction does not agree with germline; a read error may underlie this. This chain connects TRBV4-3 to TRBJ2-2; D is perhaps TRBD2 (5 bases). Germline values: CDR1 LGHNA, CDR2 YSLEER. The CDR3 has 14 amino acids. The CDR3 bases are TGCGCCAGCAGCCAAGAATTCGGGCTTTGGGAGCTGCTTTTT. Protein sequence: CASSQEFGLWELLF.

The chain links TRBV19 to TRBJ1-2, with no clear D. The CDR3 extends over 12 amino acids. V shed 8 bases and J shed 8 bases, with 15 bases lying between them. The V gene's germline CDR1 is LNHDA and CDR2 SQIVND (reference sequence). In DNA, the CDR3 is TGTGCCAGTTCGGTTGCCTCTATCGGCTACACCTTC. This translates into CASSVASIGYTF.

This chain joins TRBV15 and TRBJ2-2, with TRBD2 identical over 7 bases. The V segment lost 6 bases and the J segment 0 bases; nucleotides outside the gene matches: 4. CDR1 LNHNV and CDR2 YYDKDF come from the germline V gene (reference sequence). The CDR3 is 15 amino acids. The CDR3 here is CATRASGTNTGELFF. The DNA of the CDR3 is TGTGCCACCAGGGCTAGCGGAACGAACACCGGGGAGCTGTTTTTT.

This clone is a singleton in its sample. The chain is built from TRBV6-1 and TRBJ1-1; 7 bases fit TRBD1. Germline CDR1 is MNHNS and CDR2 is SASEGT. The CDR3 length is 14 residues. Trimming took 5 bases from V and 1 from J; bases not matched to a gene: 4. CDR3 loop: CASSIYRGNTEAFF. The DNA for the CDR3 is TGTGCCAGCAGTATCTACAGGGGGAACACTGAAGCTTTCTTT.

The CDR3, as DNA: TGTGCCAGCAGCCCAGACCAGGGACTCTATGGCTACACCTTC. The encoded protein is CASSPDQGLYGYTF. The genes are TRBV11-2 and TRBJ1-2, with a possible D match to TRBD1 (5 bases). Germline CDR1 and CDR2: SGHAT and FQNNGV. The CDR3 is 14 amino acids. Trimming removed 5 bases at V and 4 bases at J, with 14 bases between.